The sequence of this TCR beta chain was determined in a study of chemoradiotherapy in HPV16-positive cancers. Across the whole study: Candidate HPV-specific T-cell clones and common TCR motifs came from functional assays in a couple of HPV16-positive patients. Study findings and constraints: Non-HPV-specific T cells did not expand in tumors during treatment, whereas candidate HPV-specific clones and E7-related motifs did.

Comments on this clone: Its matching antigen is unknown.

This CDR3 has 13 residues. The data were produced by immunoSEQ multiplex PCR, yet TCRdb's version contains in-frame clones alone and is incomplete. The sample records 35,000 to 45,000 clones, roughly three quarters being singletons. The input for sequencing was blood, taken from a patient who underwent chemoradiotherapy. The clonotype comes from a human donor with HPV-associated anogenital cancer. The rearrangement joins TRBV21-1 to TRBJ1-1. TRBV21-1 is a pseudogene. The DNA for the CDR3 is TGTGCCAGCTTCTTACAGAGGGACACTGAAGCTTTCTTT. It specifies CASFLQRDTEAFF.